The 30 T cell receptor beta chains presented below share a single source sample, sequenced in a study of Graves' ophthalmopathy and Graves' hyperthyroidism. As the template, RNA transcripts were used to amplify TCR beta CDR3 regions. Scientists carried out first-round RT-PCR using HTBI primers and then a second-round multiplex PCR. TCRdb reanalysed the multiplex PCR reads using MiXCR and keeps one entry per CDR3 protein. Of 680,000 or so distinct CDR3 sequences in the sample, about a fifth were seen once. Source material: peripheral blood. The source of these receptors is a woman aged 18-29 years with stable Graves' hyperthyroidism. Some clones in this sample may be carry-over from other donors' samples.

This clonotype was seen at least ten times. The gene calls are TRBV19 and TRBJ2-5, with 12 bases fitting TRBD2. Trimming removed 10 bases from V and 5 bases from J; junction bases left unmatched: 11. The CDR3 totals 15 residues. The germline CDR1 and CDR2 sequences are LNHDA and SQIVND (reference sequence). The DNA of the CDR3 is TGTGCCACCCAACGACTAGCGGGAGTCGTCGAGACCCAGTACTTC. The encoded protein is CATQRLAGVVETQYF.

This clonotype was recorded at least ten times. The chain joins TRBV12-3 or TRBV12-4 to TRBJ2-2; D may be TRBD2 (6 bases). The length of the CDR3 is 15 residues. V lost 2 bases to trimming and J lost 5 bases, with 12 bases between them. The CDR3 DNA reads TGTGCCAGCAGTTTACGGGGGAGTTCTACCGGGGAGCTGTTTTTT. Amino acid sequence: CASSLRGSSTGELFF.

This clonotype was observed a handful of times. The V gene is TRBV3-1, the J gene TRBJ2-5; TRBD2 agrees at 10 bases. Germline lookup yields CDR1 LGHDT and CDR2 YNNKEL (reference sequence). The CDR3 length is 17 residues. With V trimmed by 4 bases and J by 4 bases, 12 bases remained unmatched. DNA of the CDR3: TGTGCCAGCAGCCCCCAGATTAGCGGGGGGAATCGAGAGACCCAGTACTTC. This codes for CASSPQISGGNRETQYF.

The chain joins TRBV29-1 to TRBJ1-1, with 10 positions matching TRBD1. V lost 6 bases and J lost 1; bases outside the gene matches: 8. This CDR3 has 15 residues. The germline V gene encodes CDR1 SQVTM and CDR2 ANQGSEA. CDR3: CSVPRTGGRNTEAFF. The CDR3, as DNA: TGCAGCGTCCCCAGGACAGGGGGTAGGAACACTGAAGCTTTCTTT.

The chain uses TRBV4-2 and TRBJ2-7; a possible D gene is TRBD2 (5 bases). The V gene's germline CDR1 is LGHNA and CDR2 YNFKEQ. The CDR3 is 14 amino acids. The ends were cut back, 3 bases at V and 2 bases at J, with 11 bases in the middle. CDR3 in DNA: TGTGCCAGCAGCCAGGAGGATTCCCCCTACGAGCAGTACTTC. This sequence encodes CASSQEDSPYEQYF.

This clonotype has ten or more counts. CDR3 loop: CASSLGQGTGNTIYF. The CDR3 region has the DNA TGCGCCAGCAGCCTCGGACAGGGTACGGGAAACACCATATATTTT. The V and J genes are TRBV4-1 and TRBJ1-3; TRBD1 matches at 8 bases. Germline V lookup: CDR1 MGHRA, CDR2 YSYEKL. Trimming cost V 4 bases and J 4 bases; bases outside gene matches: 6. This CDR3 region has 15 residues.

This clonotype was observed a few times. The CDR3 DNA reads as TGTGCCACCCGCCCATCGACAGGTTACAATGAGCAGTTCTTC. Amino acid sequence: CATRPSTGYNEQFF. The chain is built from TRBV6-2 or TRBV6-3 and TRBJ2-1, with D tentatively TRBD1 (6 bases). Germline CDR1 and CDR2: MNHEY and SVGEGT. With 10 bases removed from V and 4 bases from J, the gap between germline ends came to 17 bases. The CDR3 runs 14 residues.

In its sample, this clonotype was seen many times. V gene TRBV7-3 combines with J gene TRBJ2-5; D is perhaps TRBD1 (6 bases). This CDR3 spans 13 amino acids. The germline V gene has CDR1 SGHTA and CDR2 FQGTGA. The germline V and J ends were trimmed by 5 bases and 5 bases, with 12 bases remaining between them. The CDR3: CASSPGHTETQYF. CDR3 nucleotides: TGTGCCAGCAGCCCGGGACATACGGAGACCCAGTACTTC.

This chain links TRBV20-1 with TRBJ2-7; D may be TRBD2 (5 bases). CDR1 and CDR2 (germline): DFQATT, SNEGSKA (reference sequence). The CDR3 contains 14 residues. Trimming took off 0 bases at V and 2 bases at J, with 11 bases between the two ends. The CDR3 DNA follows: TGCAGTGCTAGAGATATTTCGGGGACCTACGAGCAGTACTTC. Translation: CSARDISGTYEQYF.

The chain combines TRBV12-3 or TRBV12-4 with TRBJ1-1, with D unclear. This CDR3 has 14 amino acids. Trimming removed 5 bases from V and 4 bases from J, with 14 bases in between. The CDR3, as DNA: TGTGCCAGCAGTGCCCTTGTGGGAGGCACTGAAGCTTTCTTT. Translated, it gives CASSALVGGTEAFF.

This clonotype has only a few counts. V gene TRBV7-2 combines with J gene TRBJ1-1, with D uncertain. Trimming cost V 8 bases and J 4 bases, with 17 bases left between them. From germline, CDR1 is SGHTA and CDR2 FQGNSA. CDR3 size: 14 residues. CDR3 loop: CASGLRWGSTEAFF. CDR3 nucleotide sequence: TGTGCCAGCGGCCTTAGGTGGGGAAGCACTGAAGCTTTCTTT.

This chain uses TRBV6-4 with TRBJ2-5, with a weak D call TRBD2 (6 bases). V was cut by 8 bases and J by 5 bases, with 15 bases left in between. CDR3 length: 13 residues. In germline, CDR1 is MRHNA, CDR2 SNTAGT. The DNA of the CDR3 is TGTGCCAGCGCCACCGGGAGCCGGGAGACCCAGTACTTC. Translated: CASATGSRETQYF.

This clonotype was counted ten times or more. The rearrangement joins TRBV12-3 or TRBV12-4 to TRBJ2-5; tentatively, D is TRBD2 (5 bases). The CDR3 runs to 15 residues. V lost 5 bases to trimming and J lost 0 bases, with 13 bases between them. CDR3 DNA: TGTGCCAGCAGTGAATTGAGGGCTAACCAAGAGACCCAGTACTTC. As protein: CASSELRANQETQYF.

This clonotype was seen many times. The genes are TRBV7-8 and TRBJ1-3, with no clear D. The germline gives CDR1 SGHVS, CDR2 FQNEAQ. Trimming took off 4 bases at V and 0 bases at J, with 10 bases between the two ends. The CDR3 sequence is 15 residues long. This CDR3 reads CASSSDLLSGNTIYF. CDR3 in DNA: TGTGCCAGCAGCTCAGACCTCCTCTCTGGAAACACCATATATTTT.

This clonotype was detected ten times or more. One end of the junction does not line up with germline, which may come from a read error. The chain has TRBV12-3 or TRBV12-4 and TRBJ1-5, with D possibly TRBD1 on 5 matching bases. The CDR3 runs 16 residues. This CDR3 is CAGSPKQDPSNQPQHF. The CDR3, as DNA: TGTGCCGGCAGTCCGAAACAGGATCCTAGCAATCAGCCCCAGCATTTT.

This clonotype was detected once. As DNA, the CDR3 is TGTGCCAGCAGGTCACGGGACACGAAGAACACTGAAGCTTTCTTT. It translates to CASRSRDTKNTEAFF. The V call is TRBV2, the J call TRBJ1-1; a possible D gene is TRBD1 (6 bases). The CDR3 loop spans 15 amino acids. Trimming removed 6 bases at V and 1 base at J, with 15 bases between. Germline values: CDR1 SNHLY, CDR2 FYNNEI.

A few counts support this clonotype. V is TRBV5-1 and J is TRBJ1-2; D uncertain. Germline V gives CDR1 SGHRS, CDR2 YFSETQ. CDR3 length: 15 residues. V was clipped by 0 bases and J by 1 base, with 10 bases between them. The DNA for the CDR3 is TGCGCCAGCAGCTTGGGAACGGCAGTTAACTATGGCTACACCTTC. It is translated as CASSLGTAVNYGYTF. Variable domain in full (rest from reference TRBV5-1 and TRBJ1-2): KAGVTQTPRYLIKTRGQQVTLSCSPISGHRSVSWYQQTPGQGLQFLFEYFSETQRNKGNFPGRFSGRQFSNSRSEMNVSTLELGDSALYLCASSLGTAVNYGYTFGSGTRLTVV.

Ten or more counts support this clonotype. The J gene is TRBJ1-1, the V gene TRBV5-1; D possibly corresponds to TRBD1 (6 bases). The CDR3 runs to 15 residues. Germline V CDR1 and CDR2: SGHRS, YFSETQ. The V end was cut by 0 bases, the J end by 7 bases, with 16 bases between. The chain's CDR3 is CASSLAEGQSIEAFF. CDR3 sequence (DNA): TGCGCCAGCAGCTTGGCCGAAGGACAGAGTATTGAAGCTTTCTTT.

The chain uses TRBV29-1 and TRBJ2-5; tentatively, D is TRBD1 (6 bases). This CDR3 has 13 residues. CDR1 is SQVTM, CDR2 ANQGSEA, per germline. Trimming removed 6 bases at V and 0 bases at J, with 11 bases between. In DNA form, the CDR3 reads TGCAGCGTCGCATGGACAGACCAAGAGACCCAGTACTTC. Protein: CSVAWTDQETQYF.

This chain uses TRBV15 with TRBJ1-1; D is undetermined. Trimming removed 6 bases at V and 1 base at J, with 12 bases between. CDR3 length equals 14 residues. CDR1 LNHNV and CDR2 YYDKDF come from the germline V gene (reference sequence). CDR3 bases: TGTGCCACCAGGGAAAGAAATAGGAACACTGAAGCTTTCTTT. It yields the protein CATRERNRNTEAFF.

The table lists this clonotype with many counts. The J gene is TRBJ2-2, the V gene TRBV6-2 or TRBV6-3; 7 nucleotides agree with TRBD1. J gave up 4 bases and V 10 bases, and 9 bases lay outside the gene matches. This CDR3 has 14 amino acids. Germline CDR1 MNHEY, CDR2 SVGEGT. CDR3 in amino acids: CAIKTGSATGELFF. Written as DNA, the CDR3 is TGTGCCATCAAGACAGGGAGCGCCACCGGGGAGCTGTTTTTT.

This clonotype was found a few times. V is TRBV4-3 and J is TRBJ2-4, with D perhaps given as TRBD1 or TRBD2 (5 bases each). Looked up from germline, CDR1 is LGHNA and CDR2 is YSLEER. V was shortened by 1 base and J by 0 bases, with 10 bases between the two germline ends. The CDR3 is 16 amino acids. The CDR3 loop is CASSQVFGTAKNIQYF. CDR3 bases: TGCGCCAGCAGCCAAGTTTTCGGGACAGCCAAAAACATTCAGTACTTC.

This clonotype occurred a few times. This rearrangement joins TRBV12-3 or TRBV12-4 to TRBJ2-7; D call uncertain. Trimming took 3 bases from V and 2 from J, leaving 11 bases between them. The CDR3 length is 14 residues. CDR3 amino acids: CASSFAWEPYEQYF. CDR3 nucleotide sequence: TGTGCCAGCAGTTTTGCTTGGGAACCCTACGAGCAGTACTTC.

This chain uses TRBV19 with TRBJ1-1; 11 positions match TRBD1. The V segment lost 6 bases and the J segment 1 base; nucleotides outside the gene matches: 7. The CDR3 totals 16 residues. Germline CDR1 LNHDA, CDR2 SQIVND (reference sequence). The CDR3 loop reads CASRSGTGGTNTEAFF. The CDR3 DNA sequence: TGTGCCAGTAGATCCGGGACAGGGGGGACGAACACTGAAGCTTTCTTT.

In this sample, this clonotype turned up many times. CDR3 sequence (DNA): TGTGCCAGCAATTTACAGACTAGCAATCAGCCCCAGCATTTT. Translated, it gives CASNLQTSNQPQHF. The chain couples TRBV6-5 to TRBJ1-5; no firm D call. CDR3 size: 14 residues. Germline assignment: CDR1 MNHEY and CDR2 SVGAGI. Between the trimmed V and J ends, which lost 7 bases and 0 bases, there was a span of 10 bases.

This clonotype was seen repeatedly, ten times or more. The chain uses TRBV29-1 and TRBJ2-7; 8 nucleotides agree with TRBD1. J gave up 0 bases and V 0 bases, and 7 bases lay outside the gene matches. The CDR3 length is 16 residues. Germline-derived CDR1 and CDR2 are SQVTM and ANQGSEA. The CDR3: CSVEDGTGPDSYEQYF. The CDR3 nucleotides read TGCAGCGTTGAAGATGGGACAGGTCCGGACTCCTACGAGCAGTACTTC.

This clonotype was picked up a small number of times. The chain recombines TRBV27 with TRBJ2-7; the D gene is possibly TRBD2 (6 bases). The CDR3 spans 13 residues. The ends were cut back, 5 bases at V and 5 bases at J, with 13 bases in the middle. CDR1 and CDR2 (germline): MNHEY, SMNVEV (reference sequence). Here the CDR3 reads CASSAGTLDEQYF. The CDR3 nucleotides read TGTGCCAGCAGTGCTGGGACTTTGGACGAGCAGTACTTC.

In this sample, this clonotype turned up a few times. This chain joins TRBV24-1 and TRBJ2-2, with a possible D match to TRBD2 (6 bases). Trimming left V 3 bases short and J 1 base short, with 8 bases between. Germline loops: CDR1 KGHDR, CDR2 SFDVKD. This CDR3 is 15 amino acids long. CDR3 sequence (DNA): TGTGCCACCAGTGATCCGGGACTGAACACCGGGGAGCTGTTTTTT. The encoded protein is CATSDPGLNTGELFF.

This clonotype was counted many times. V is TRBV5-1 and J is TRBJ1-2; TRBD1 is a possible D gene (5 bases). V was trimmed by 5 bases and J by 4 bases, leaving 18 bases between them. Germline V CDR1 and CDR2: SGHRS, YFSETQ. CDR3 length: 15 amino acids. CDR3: CASRFGTARTYGYTF. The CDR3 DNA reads TGCGCCAGCAGGTTCGGGACGGCCAGAACCTATGGCTACACCTTC.

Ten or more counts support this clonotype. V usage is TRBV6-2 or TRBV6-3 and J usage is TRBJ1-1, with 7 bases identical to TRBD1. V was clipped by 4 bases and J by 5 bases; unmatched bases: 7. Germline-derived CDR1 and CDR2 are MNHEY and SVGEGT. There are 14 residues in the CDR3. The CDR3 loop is CASSLTGLATEAFF. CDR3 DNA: TGTGCCAGCAGTTTGACAGGGCTTGCGACTGAAGCTTTCTTT.